The TCR beta chain described here comes from a study of blood T cell repertoires in COVID-19. In terms of age and location, participants ranged from roughly 18 to 95 years and lived in about two dozen US areas. Germline V gene data show CDR1 as SGHKS and CDR2 as YYEKEE (reference sequence). V lost 2 bases and J lost 0, with 9 bases in between. The CDR3 contains 15 residues. Source study methods: Amplification from reference gene primers served as the basis for estimated nucleated cell counts. The assay was immunoSEQ multiplex PCR, and TCRdb's table has in-frame clones only and misses some. V, J and clone size are taken as reported in that table, and D and trimming were inferred from the DNA itself. Of approximately 300,000 clones in the sample, over 75% were seen once.

The clonotype was recovered from a man under 40 who had recovered from COVID-19. The sequencing sample was made of PBMCs or T cells enriched from blood (not recorded which). This sequence joins TRBV5-5 and TRBJ1-3, with a tentative D call TRBD1 (5 bases). This CDR3 is CASSLTQDSGNTIYF. CDR3 DNA: TGTGCCAGCAGCTTAACACAGGACTCTGGAAACACCATATATTTT.